The source of this T cell receptor beta chain is a study of cytomegalovirus exposure and HLA in healthy donors. Study observations and caveats: Listed as cytomegalovirus-associated were 150 or so TCR beta chains. In a later analysis, at a false discovery rate of 0.05, under 20,000 TCR beta sequences were associated with HLA alleles.

Donors showed nominal health when sampled, although they likely had unrecorded immune exposures. Primers: 60 Vbeta forward and 13 Jbeta reverse. Using immunoSEQ multiplex PCR, the repertoire was profiled, and TCRdb retains in-frame clones only, with some absent. The sample lists under 200,000 clones, roughly 85% occurring once. Remarks on this clone: Its antigen is not identified.

The junction had 8 bases not matched to a gene; V was cut back by 2 bases and J by 7 bases. The CDR3 covers 16 residues. The germline V gene encodes CDR1 SGHVS and CDR2 FQNEAQ. The sequence derives from a male donor in good health and CMV-seropositive. Material: PBMCs. The V call is TRBV7-8, the J call TRBJ1-4; 9 positions agree with TRBD1. The CDR3 here is CASSLLGQGIVEKLFF. The CDR3 nucleotides are TGTGCCAGCAGCTTATTAGGACAGGGGATAGTTGAAAAACTGTTTTTT.